This TCR beta chain was documented in a study of blood T cells in healthy people across ages. This clonotype was counted only a few times. Primers used in a second PCR of roughly 6 to 11 cycles were a sample-barcoded 5' primer and a J-beta primer mix. TCRdb itself ran the 5' RACE reads through MiXCR, one entry per CDR3 protein. This sample has about 1 million distinct CDR3 sequences, with 40% to 50% found just once. Sample: blood. The sequence was obtained from a woman in her fifties or sixties in good health.

CDR3 sequence (DNA): TGTGCCAGCAGTTTTCAGGGCAAAGCTAACTATGGCTACACCTTC. It encodes CASSFQGKANYGYTF. The V call is TRBV12-3 or TRBV12-4, the J call TRBJ1-2; weak D call: TRBD1 (5 bases). This CDR3 comprises 15 residues. V was trimmed by 3 bases and J by 0 bases, leaving 11 bases between them.